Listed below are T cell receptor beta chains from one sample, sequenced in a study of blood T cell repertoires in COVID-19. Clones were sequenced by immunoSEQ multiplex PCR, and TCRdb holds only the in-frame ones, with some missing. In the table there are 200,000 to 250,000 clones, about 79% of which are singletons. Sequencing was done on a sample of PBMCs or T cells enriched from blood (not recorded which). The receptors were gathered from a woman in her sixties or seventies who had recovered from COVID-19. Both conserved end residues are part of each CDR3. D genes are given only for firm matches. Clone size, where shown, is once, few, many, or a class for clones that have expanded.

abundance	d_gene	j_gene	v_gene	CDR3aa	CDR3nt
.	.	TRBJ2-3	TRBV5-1	CASSLGLAGAMGTDTQYF	TGCGCCAGCAGCTTGGGACTAGCAGGGGCGATGGGCACAGATACGCAGTATTTT
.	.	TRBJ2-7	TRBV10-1	CASSELGGIDNYEQYF	TGCGCCAGCAGTGAACTGGGCGGGATAGATAACTACGAGCAGTACTTC
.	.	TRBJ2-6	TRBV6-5	CAIVKGHSGANVLTF	TGTGCCATTGTGAAGGGACATTCTGGGGCCAACGTCCTGACTTTC
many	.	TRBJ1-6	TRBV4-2	CASSPATAAPLHF	TGTGCCAGCAGCCCCGCAACAGCGGCACCCCTCCACTTT
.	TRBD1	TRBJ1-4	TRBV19	CASSNRQGANEKLFF	TGTGCCAGTAGTAATCGACAGGGGGCTAATGAAAAACTGTTTTTT
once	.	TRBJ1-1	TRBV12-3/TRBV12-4	CASSLIGETEAFF	TGTGCCAGCAGTTTGATAGGGGAAACTGAAGCTTTCTTT
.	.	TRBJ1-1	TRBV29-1	CSVVYSAMNTEAFF	TGCAGCGTTGTATATAGCGCGATGAACACTGAAGCTTTCTTT
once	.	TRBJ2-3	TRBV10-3	CAIRRGTSTDTQYF	TGTGCCATCCGGCGCGGTACTAGCACAGATACGCAGTATTTT
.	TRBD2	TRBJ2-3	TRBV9	CASSVGGRAPDTQYF	TGTGCCAGCAGCGTAGGCGGGAGGGCCCCAGATACGCAGTATTTT
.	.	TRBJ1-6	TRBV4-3	CASSQDLASGTLDNSPLHF	TGCGCCAGCAGCCAAGACCTTGCATCCGGGACACTGGATAATTCACCCCTCCACTTT
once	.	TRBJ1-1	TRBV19	CASIPNARANTEAFF	TGTGCCAGTATCCCCAATGCGCGGGCGAACACTGAAGCTTTCTTT
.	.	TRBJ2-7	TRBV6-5	CASSYLQGEDEQYF	TGTGCCAGCAGTTACCTGCAGGGGGAGGACGAGCAGTACTTC
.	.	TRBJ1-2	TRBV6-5	CASSYNPLGGGGYTF	TGTGCCAGCAGTTACAACCCATTGGGTGGCGGGGGCTACACCTTC
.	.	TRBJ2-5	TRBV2	CASSRGRDQETQYF	TGTGCCAGCAGTCGCGGTCGCGACCAAGAGACCCAGTACTTC
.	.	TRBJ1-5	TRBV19	CASMRAEYNQPQHF	TGTGCCAGTATGAGGGCGGAATACAATCAGCCCCAGCATTTT
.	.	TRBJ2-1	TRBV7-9	CASSPALGQRTNNEQFF	TGTGCCAGCAGCCCTGCCCTTGGACAGCGAACCAACAATGAGCAGTTCTTC
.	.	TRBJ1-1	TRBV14	CASSKLWEENTEAFF	TGTGCCAGCAGCAAGCTTTGGGAGGAGAACACTGAAGCTTTCTTT
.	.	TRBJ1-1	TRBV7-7	CASSQLPKNTEAFF	TGTGCCAGCAGCCAACTACCCAAAAACACTGAAGCTTTCTTT
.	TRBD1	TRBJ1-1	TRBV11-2	CATRRTGSSEAFF	TGTGCCACACGTCGGACAGGGTCATCTGAAGCTTTCTTT
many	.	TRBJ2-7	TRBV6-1	CASSEWGVSYEQYF	TGTGCCAGCAGTGAATGGGGGGTCTCCTACGAGCAGTACTTC